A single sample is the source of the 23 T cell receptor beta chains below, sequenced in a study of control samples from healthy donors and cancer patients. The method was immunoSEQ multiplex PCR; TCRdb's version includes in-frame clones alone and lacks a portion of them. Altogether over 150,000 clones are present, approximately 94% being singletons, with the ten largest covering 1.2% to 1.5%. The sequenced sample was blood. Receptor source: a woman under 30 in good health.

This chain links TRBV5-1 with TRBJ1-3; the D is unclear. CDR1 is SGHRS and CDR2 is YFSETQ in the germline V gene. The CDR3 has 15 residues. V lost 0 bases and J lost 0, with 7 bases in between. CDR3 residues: CASSLAPISGNTIYF. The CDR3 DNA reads TGCGCCAGCAGCTTGGCTCCGATCTCTGGAAACACCATATATTTT.

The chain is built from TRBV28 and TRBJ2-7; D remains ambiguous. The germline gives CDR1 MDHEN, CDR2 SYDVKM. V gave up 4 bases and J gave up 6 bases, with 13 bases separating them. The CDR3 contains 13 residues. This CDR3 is CASSYPGRTEQYF. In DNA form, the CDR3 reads TGTGCCAGCAGTTACCCCGGACGAACCGAGCAGTACTTC.

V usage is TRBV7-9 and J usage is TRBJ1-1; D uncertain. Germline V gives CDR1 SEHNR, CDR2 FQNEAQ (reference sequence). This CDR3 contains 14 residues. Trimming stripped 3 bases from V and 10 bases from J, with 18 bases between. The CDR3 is CASSFMGSQLRAFF. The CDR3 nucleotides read TGTGCCAGCAGCTTTATGGGTTCACAACTGAGAGCTTTCTTT.

The CDR3 is CASSVDYRGGEQYF. CDR3 coding DNA: TGTGCCAGCAGCGTAGATTACAGGGGAGGGGAGCAGTACTTC. V gene TRBV9 combines with J gene TRBJ2-7; D possibly uses TRBD1 or TRBD2 (7 bases each). With 0 bases removed from V and 7 bases from J, the gap between germline ends came to 14 bases. CDR3 length: 14 residues. Germline V gives CDR1 SGDLS, CDR2 YYNGEE.

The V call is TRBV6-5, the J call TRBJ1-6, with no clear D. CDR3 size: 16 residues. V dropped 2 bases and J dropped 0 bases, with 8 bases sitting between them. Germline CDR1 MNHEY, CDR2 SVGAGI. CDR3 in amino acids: CASSYLPSSYNSPLHF. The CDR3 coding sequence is TGTGCCAGCAGTTACCTGCCGAGCTCCTATAATTCACCCCTCCACTTT.

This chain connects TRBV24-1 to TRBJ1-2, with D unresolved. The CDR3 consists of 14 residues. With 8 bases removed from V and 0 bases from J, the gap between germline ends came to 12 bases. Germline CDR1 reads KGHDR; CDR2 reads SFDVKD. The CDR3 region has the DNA TGTGCCACCAATCCAGGCGGTCCTAACTATGGCTACACCTTC. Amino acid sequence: CATNPGGPNYGYTF.

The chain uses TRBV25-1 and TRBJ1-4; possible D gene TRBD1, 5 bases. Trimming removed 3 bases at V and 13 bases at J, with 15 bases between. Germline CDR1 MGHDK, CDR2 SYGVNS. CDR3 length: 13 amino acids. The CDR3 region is CASSDPFGGGLFF. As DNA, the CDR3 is TGTGCCAGCAGTGACCCCTTTGGGGGTGGACTGTTTTTT.

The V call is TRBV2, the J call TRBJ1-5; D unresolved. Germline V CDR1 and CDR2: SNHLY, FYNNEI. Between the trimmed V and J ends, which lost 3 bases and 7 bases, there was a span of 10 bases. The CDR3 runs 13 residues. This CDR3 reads CASSDIVGQPQHF. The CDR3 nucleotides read TGTGCCAGCAGTGATATAGTGGGGCAGCCCCAGCATTTT.

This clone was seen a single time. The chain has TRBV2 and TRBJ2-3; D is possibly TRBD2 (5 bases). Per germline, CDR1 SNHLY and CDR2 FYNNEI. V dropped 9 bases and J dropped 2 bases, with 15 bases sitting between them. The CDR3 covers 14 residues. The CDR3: CASRGRGFTDTQYF. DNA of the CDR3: TGTGCCAGTAGAGGTCGGGGATTCACAGATACGCAGTATTTT.

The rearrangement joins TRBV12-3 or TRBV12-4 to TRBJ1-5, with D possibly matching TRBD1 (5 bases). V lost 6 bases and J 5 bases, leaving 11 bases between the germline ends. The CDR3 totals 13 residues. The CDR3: CASRALGDQPQHF. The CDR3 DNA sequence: TGTGCCAGCAGGGCCTTGGGGGATCAGCCCCAGCATTTT.

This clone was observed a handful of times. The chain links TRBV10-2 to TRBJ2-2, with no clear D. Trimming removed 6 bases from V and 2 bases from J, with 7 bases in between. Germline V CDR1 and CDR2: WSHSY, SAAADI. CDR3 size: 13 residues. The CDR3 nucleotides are TGCGCCAGCAGATTAAAAAACACCGGGGAGCTGTTTTTT. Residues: CASRLKNTGELFF.

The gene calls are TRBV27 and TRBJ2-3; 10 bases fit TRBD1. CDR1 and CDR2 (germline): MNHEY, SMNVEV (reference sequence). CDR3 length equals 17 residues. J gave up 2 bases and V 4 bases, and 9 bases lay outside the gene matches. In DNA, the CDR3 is TGTGCCAGCAGTTATACCGCGGGACAGGGGAACACAGATACGCAGTATTTT. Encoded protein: CASSYTAGQGNTDTQYF.

This CDR3 reads CASSSDVQQYF. The CDR3 DNA reads as TGTGCCAGCAGTTCGGACGTACAACAGTACTTC. This chain connects TRBV12-3 or TRBV12-4 to TRBJ2-7; D is ambiguous. The CDR3 is 11 residues long. V lost 4 bases and J lost 10, with 11 bases in between.

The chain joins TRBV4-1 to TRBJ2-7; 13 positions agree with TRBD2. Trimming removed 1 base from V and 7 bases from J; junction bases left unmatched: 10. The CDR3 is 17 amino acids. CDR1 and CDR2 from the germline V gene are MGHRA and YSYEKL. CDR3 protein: CASSQGTKTSGRGEQYF. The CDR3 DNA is TGCGCCAGCAGCCAAGGCACGAAAACTAGCGGGAGGGGGGAGCAGTACTTC.

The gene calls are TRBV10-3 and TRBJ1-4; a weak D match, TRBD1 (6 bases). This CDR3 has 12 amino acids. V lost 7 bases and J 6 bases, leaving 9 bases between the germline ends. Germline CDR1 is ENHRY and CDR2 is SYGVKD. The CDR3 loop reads CAIKGGDEKLFF. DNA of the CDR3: TGTGCCATCAAGGGGGGAGATGAAAAACTGTTTTTT.

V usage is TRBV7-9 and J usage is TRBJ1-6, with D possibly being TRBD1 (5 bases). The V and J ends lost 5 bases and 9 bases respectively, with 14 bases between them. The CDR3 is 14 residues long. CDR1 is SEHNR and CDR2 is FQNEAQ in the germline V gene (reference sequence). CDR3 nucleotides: TGTGCCAGCAGCCTCGTTGGGGCACCTTCACCCCTCCACTTT. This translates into CASSLVGAPSPLHF.

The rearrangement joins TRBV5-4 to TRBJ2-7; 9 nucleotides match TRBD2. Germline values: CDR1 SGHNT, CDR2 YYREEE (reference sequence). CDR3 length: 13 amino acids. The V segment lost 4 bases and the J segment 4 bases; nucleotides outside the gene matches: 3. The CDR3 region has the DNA TGTGCCAGCAGCCCGACTAGCGGTTACGAGCAGTACTTC. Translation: CASSPTSGYEQYF.

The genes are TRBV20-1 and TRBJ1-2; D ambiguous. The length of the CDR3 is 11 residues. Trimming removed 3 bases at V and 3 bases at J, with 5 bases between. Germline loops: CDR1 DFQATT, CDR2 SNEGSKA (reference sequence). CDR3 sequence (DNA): TGCAGTGCTAGGGGTTACTATGGCTACACCTTC. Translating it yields CSARGYYGYTF.

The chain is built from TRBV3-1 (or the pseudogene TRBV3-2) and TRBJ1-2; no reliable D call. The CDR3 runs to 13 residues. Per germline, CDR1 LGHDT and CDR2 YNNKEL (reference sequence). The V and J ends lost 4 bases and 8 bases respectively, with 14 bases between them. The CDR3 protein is CASSPSRGGGYTF. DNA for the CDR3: TGTGCCAGCAGCCCCTCTCGGGGAGGGGGCTACACCTTC.

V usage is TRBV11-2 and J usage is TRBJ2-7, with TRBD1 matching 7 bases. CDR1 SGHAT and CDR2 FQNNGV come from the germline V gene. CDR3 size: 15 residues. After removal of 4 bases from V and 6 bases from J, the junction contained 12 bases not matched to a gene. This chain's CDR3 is CASSSPFDRESEQYF. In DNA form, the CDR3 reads TGTGCCAGCAGCTCTCCTTTCGACAGGGAAAGCGAGCAGTACTTC.

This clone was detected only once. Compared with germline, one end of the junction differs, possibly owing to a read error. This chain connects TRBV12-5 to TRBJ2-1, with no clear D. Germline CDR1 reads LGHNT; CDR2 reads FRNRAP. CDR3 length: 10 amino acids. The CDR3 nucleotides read TGTGCTAGTGGTTTCCCCTTAAGAGTCTTC. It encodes CASGFPLRVF.

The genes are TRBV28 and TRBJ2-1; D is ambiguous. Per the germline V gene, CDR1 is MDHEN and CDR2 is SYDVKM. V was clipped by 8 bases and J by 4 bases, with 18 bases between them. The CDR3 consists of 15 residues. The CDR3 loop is CASSNHKSNYNEQFF. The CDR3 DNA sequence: TGTGCCAGCTCAAACCACAAGAGCAATTACAATGAGCAGTTCTTC.

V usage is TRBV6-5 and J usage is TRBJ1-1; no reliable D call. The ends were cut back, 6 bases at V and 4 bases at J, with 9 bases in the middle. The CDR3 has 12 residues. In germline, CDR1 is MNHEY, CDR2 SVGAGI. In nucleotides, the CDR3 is TGTGCCAGCAGACGAACAGCCACTGAAGCTTTCTTT. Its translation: CASRRTATEAFF.